These 28 T cell receptor beta chains came from one sample sequenced in a study of Ad26.COV2.S vaccination and SARS-CoV-2 variants. Stated treatment: around 19 received Ad26.COV2.S at low or high dose, single or two shots; roughly five received placebo; per-sample allocation not given. Repertoires come from day 63 after the first vaccine or placebo injection. Profiled with immunoSEQ multiplex PCR; TCRdb holds only in-frame clones, not every one. The sample lists almost 400,000 clones, 75% to 90% occurring once. Sequencing used peripheral blood, obtained in a trial of Ad26.COV2.S vaccine versus placebo. The receptors here all came from a person aged 18 to 65 who received the Ad26.COV2.S COVID-19 vaccine or a placebo.

The V and J genes are TRBV19 and TRBJ1-1, with a weak D call TRBD1 (5 bases). Germline CDR1 and CDR2: LNHDA and SQIVND (reference sequence). V lost 1 base and J 0 bases, leaving 6 bases between the germline ends. The CDR3 contains 14 residues. CDR3 sequence reads: CASSIGQMNTEAFF. DNA for the CDR3: TGTGCCAGTAGTATAGGACAGATGAACACTGAAGCTTTCTTT.

This sequence joins TRBV6-5 and TRBJ2-1; D gene ambiguous. The V gene's germline CDR1 is MNHEY and CDR2 SVGAGI. This CDR3 is built from 12 residues. V gave up 7 bases and J gave up 2 bases, with 6 bases separating them. CDR3 sequence (DNA): TGTGCCAGCATGAGAACCTACAATGAGCAGTTCTTC. Amino acids: CASMRTYNEQFF.

The gene calls are TRBV2 and TRBJ1-4, with TRBD1 matching 12 bases. Trimming at V came to 8 bases and at J to 4 bases, leaving 8 bases not matched to a gene. Germline assignment: CDR1 SNHLY and CDR2 FYNNEI. The CDR3 extends over 16 amino acids. CDR3 bases: TGTGCCAGCGAAGGGGACAGGGGGCAGGATAATGAAAAACTGTTTTTT. Its protein is CASEGDRGQDNEKLFF.

The chain uses TRBV7-3 and TRBJ1-1; TRBD1 matches 9 bases. This CDR3 has 14 residues. The trim removed 6 bases at V and 3 bases at J, leaving 5 bases unmatched. In germline, CDR1 is SGHTA, CDR2 FQGTGA. Written as DNA, the CDR3 is TGTGCCAGCAGTTCGACAGGGGGGGACACTGAAGCTTTCTTT. Translated, it gives CASSSTGGDTEAFF.

V and J are TRBV2 and TRBJ2-5, with D unresolved. Per germline, CDR1 SNHLY and CDR2 FYNNEI. The CDR3 length is 14 residues. V gave up 2 bases and J gave up 5 bases, with 12 bases separating them. CDR3 region: CASSERQTKETQYF. The DNA of the CDR3 is TGTGCCAGCAGTGAAAGACAAACCAAGGAGACCCAGTACTTC.

The chain joins TRBV4-1 to TRBJ2-1, with 9 bases lining up with TRBD2. CDR3 length equals 18 residues. Germline V gene sequence: CDR1 MGHRA, CDR2 YSYEKL. V was pared by 0 bases and J by 7 bases, with 13 bases of the junction left unmatched. DNA of the CDR3: TGCGCCAGCAGCCAAGATGGGGCGGGAGGGCCTTCTGGTAATGAGCAGTTCTTC. It yields the protein CASSQDGAGGPSGNEQFF.

To note about this clone: One end of the junction is discordant with germline, which a read error may explain. The rearrangement links TRBV5-1 to TRBJ2-4; perhaps D is TRBD1 or TRBD2 (5 bases each). The CDR3 loop spans 15 amino acids. CDR1 and CDR2 from the germline V gene are SGHRS and YFSETQ. The CDR3, as DNA: TGCGCCAGCAGCTTGGCCGGGGCAGGGAAAACCATTCAGTACTTC. Its translation: CASSLAGAGKTIQYF.

CDR3: CASSQSGDRRQYF. CDR3 nucleotide sequence: TGCGCCAGCAGCCAATCGGGGGATAGGCGGCAGTACTTC. This chain joins TRBV5-1 and TRBJ2-7; tentative D call: TRBD2 (6 bases). Germline V gene lookup returns CDR1 SGHRS and CDR2 YFSETQ. CDR3 length: 13 residues. V gave up 4 bases and J gave up 9 bases, with 17 bases separating them.

This chain uses TRBV11-3 with TRBJ2-7; D gene uncertain. Germline loops: CDR1 SGHNT, CDR2 YENEEA. There are 17 residues in the CDR3. Trimming took 0 bases from V and 0 from J, leaving 15 bases between them. DNA of the CDR3: TGTGCCAGCAGCTTAGATGGGCTTCCTCTCCCCTCCTACGAGCAGTACTTC. Amino acid sequence: CASSLDGLPLPSYEQYF. The variable domain in full, completed from reference TRBV11-3 and TRBJ2-7, reads EAGVVQSPRYKIIEKKQPVAFWCNPISGHNTLYWYLQNLGQGPELLIRYENEEAVDDSQLPKDRFSAERLKGVDSTLKIQPAELGDSAVYLCASSLDGLPLPSYEQYFGPGTRLTVT.

For this clone: The same CDR3 also results from other DNA sequences found in this sample. The V and J genes are TRBV28 and TRBJ1-4; no clear D. Germline V gene lookup returns CDR1 MDHEN and CDR2 SYDVKM. The CDR3 covers 14 residues. Trimming stripped 4 bases from V and 0 bases from J, with 6 bases between. The CDR3 DNA follows: TGTGCCAGCAGTTCTACCGCAACTAATGAAAAACTGTTTTTT. It is translated as CASSSTATNEKLFF.

This chain links TRBV27 with TRBJ2-3; 9 bases map to TRBD2. The V gene's germline CDR1 is MNHEY and CDR2 SMNVEV (reference sequence). Trimming took 6 bases from V and 3 from J; bases not matched to a gene: 10. This CDR3 is 16 amino acids long. The CDR3: CASSPNPGLATDTQYF. CDR3 DNA: TGTGCCAGCAGCCCTAACCCGGGACTAGCTACAGATACGCAGTATTTT.

J is TRBJ1-4 and V is TRBV7-9; TRBD1 might be the D (6 bases). V was clipped by 2 bases and J by 3 bases, with 10 bases between them. CDR1 SEHNR and CDR2 FQNEAQ come from the germline V gene (reference sequence). This CDR3 has 15 amino acids. The CDR3 sequence is CASSLPGAANEKLFF. The CDR3 nucleotides read TGTGCCAGCAGCTTACCGGGGGCCGCTAATGAAAAACTGTTTTTT.

The chain combines TRBV10-3 with TRBJ1-1, with TRBD1 as a possible D gene (6 bases). Trimming shortened V by 7 bases and J by 0 bases, and 9 bases separated the two germline ends. The CDR3 has 13 residues. Germline assignment: CDR1 ENHRY and CDR2 SYGVKD. CDR3 DNA: TGTGCCATCACCCAGGGGTTGAACACTGAAGCTTTCTTT. Protein sequence: CAITQGLNTEAFF.

The genes are TRBV19 and TRBJ1-5, with TRBD1 matching 7 bases. The CDR3 contains 15 residues. The ends lost 4 bases at V and 3 bases at J; junction bases unmatched: 6. The germline gives CDR1 LNHDA, CDR2 SQIVND (reference sequence). The DNA for the CDR3 is TGTGCCAGTAGTACCACAGGGGTTTCCAATCAGCCCCAGCATTTT. Its protein is CASSTTGVSNQPQHF.

The chain combines TRBV5-5 with TRBJ1-1; 7 nucleotides line up with TRBD1. CDR3 length: 13 residues. Germline V lookup: CDR1 SGHKS, CDR2 YYEKEE (reference sequence). V was pared by 4 bases and J by 6 bases, with 6 bases of the junction left unmatched. The CDR3 DNA reads as TGTGCCAGCAGCCGACAGGGAACACCTGAAGCTTTCTTT. Translating gives CASSRQGTPEAFF.

The table lists this clone with a count of one. The rearrangement uses TRBV7-6 and TRBJ2-5, with D possibly matching TRBD2 (5 bases). This CDR3 contains 16 residues. Trimming removed 1 base at V and 5 bases at J, with 17 bases between. CDR1 and CDR2 from the germline V gene are SGHVS and FNYEAQ. In DNA, the CDR3 is TGTGCCAGCAGCTTAGAAACGGCGGGCCCGTGGGAGACCCAGTACTTC. This codes for CASSLETAGPWETQYF. Filled out from reference TRBV7-6 and TRBJ2-5, the complete variable domain reads GAGVSQSPRYKVTKRGQDVALRCDPISGHVSLYWYRQALGQGPEFLTYFNYEAQQDKSGLPNDRFSAERPEGSISTLTIQRTEQRDSAMYRCASSLETAGPWETQYFGPGTRLLVL.

J is TRBJ1-5 and V is TRBV6-2 or TRBV6-3, with no clear D. The CDR3 consists of 17 residues. Germline CDR1 reads MNHEY; CDR2 reads SVGEGT. The V end was cut by 0 bases, the J end by 0 bases, with 12 bases between. The CDR3 loop reads CASSYSNGAVSNQPQHF. The CDR3 nucleotides read TGTGCCAGCAGTTACTCGAATGGCGCAGTTAGCAATCAGCCCCAGCATTTT.

The chain uses TRBV11-1 and TRBJ2-5, with 10 bases identical to TRBD2. The CDR3 spans 16 residues. V was pared by 1 base and J by 2 bases, with 4 bases of the junction left unmatched. Looked up from germline, CDR1 is SGHAT and CDR2 is FQDESV (reference sequence). The CDR3 is CASSLGLAGGQETQYF. CDR3 nucleotides: TGTGCCAGCAGCTTAGGGTTAGCGGGAGGTCAAGAGACCCAGTACTTC.

The J gene is TRBJ2-1, the V gene TRBV6-2 or TRBV6-3; D perhaps matches TRBD1 (6 bases). CDR1 MNHEY and CDR2 SVGEGT come from the germline V gene. There are 16 residues in the CDR3. Between the trimmed V and J ends, which lost 5 bases and 9 bases, there was a span of 23 bases. CDR3 nucleotides: TGTGCCAGCAGTCATTCCTTTACGAGGGGGAAGGGTGAGCAGTTCTTC. The encoded protein is CASSHSFTRGKGEQFF.

The V call is TRBV5-1, the J call TRBJ2-7, with 9 bases matching TRBD2. Trimming at V came to 4 bases and at J to 3 bases, leaving 14 bases not matched to a gene. The CDR3 extends over 17 amino acids. Germline V gives CDR1 SGHRS, CDR2 YFSETQ. CDR3 coding DNA: TGCGCCAGCAGCCTCTGGGCGGGAGGGCCCCCCTACTACGAGCAGTACTTC. Protein product: CASSLWAGGPPYYEQYF.

The rearrangement uses TRBV29-1 and TRBJ1-2; 7 bases fit TRBD1. The germline CDR1 and CDR2 sequences are SQVTM and ANQGSEA. The CDR3 consists of 12 residues. V lost 6 bases and J lost 4; bases outside the gene matches: 5. CDR3 coding DNA: TGCAGCGTGGCGGGACAGCTCTATGGCTACACCTTC. The encoded protein is CSVAGQLYGYTF.

The chain combines TRBV7-8 with TRBJ1-4, with 7 bases matching TRBD1. The CDR3 covers 16 residues. CDR1 and CDR2 from the germline V gene are SGHVS and FQNEAQ. J lost 3 bases, V lost 5 bases, and 9 bases had no gene match. In DNA, the CDR3 is TGTGCCAGCAGCCTCAGGGGGGGGGTATCTAATGAAAAACTGTTTTTT. Amino acids: CASSLRGGVSNEKLFF.

The gene calls are TRBV5-1 and TRBJ1-5; tentative D call: TRBD1 (6 bases). Germline-derived CDR1 and CDR2 are SGHRS and YFSETQ. The CDR3 loop spans 14 amino acids. Trimming cost V 1 base and J 5 bases, with 10 bases left between them. The CDR3 sequence: CASSLMGGDQPQHF. The CDR3 nucleotides read TGCGCCAGCAGCTTGATGGGGGGCGATCAGCCCCAGCATTTT.

This clone is a singleton in its sample. The V call is TRBV10-1, the J call TRBJ2-3, with D perhaps matching TRBD2 (5 bases). V was trimmed by 4 bases and J by 4 bases, leaving 9 bases between them. CDR3 length: 13 amino acids. CDR1 WNHNN and CDR2 SYGVQD come from the germline V gene (reference sequence). The CDR3 nucleotides are TGCGCCAGCAGTGCGGGGATGCCAGATACGCAGTATTTT. Amino acid sequence: CASSAGMPDTQYF.

The V and J genes are TRBV7-3 and TRBJ2-3; D is possibly TRBD1 (6 bases). V was cut by 3 bases and J by 0 bases, with 10 bases left in between. The CDR3 totals 15 residues. Germline V gives CDR1 SGHTA, CDR2 FQGTGA. CDR3 nucleotides: TGTGCCAGCAGCTTTTCAGGGGCTAGCACAGATACGCAGTATTTT. It specifies CASSFSGASTDTQYF.

This clone has just one count. V usage is TRBV24-1 and J usage is TRBJ2-3; TRBD2 aligns across 11 bases. Germline CDR1 KGHDR, CDR2 SFDVKD. The CDR3 totals 12 residues. Losses at the gene ends were 7 bases for V and 12 bases for J; bases not matched to a gene: 5. CDR3 coding DNA: TGTGCCACCAGGGGGACTAGCGGCACACAGTATTTT. This codes for CATRGTSGTQYF.

The chain carries TRBV18 and TRBJ2-5; the D is unclear. Trimming stripped 1 base from V and 1 base from J, with 10 bases between. The germline V gene has CDR1 KGHSH and CDR2 LQKENI. The CDR3 covers 15 residues. The CDR3 is CASSPLPTTQETQYF. The CDR3 DNA reads as TGTGCCAGCTCACCACTTCCGACAACCCAAGAGACCCAGTACTTC.

The chain recombines TRBV27 with TRBJ1-5; 9 bases fit TRBD1. Germline CDR1 is MNHEY and CDR2 is SMNVEV (reference sequence). CDR3 size: 15 residues. The J segment lost 2 bases and the V segment lost 6 bases, leaving 5 bases of the junction unmatched. CDR3 in DNA: TGTGCCAGCAGGGCCCGGGACAGGGGCAATCAGCCCCAGCATTTT. It translates to CASRARDRGNQPQHF.